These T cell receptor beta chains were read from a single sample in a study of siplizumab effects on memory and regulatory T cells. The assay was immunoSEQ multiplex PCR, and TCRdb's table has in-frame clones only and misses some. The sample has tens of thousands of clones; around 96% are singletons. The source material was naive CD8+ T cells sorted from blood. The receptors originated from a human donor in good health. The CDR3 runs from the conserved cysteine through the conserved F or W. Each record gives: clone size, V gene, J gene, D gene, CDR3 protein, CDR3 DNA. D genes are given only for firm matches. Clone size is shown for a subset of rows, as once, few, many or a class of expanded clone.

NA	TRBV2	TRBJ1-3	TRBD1	CASSQDRVRGNTIYF	TGTGCCAGCAGCCAAGACAGGGTGAGGGGAAACACCATATATTTT
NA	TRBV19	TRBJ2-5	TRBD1	CASSIGQGLYF	TGTGCCAGTAGTATCGGACAGGGTCTGTACTTC
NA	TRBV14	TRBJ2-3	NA	CASSQEEGGTDTQYF	TGTGCCAGCAGCCAAGAAGAGGGGGGCACAGATACGCAGTATTTT
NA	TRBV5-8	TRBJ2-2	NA	CASSVGYTLGIGELFF	TGTGCCAGCAGCGTCGGGTACACTTTAGGGATCGGGGAGCTGTTTTTT
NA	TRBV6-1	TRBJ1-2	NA	CASTLSVSSGGYTF	TGTGCCAGCACCCTTTCAGTATCCTCAGGGGGCTACACCTTC
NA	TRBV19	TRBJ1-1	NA	CASSMQGWGMNTEAFF	TGTGCCAGTAGTATGCAGGGTTGGGGAATGAACACTGAAGCTTTCTTT
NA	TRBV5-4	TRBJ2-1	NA	CASSEGEFSYNEQFF	TGTGCCAGCAGCGAGGGGGAATTCTCCTACAATGAGCAGTTCTTC
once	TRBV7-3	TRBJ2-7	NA	CASSSLGGSYEQYF	TGTGCCAGCAGTTCCCTTGGGGGATCCTACGAGCAGTACTTC
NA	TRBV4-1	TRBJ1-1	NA	CASSQGPLNTEAFF	TGCGCCAGCAGCCAAGGTCCATTGAACACTGAAGCTTTCTTT
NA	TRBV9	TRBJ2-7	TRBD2	CASGTSETYEQYF	TGTGCCAGTGGGACTAGCGAGACCTACGAGCAGTACTTC
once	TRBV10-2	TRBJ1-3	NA	CASSPELSGNTIYF	TGCGCCAGCAGTCCGGAGTTATCTGGAAACACCATATATTTT
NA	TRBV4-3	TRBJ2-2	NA	CASSPGLNTGELFF	TGCGCCAGCAGCCCGGGACTCAACACCGGGGAGCTGTTTTTT
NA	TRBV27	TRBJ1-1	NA	CASSLPGHLPIMNTEAFF	TGTGCCAGCAGTTTACCAGGACACCTTCCTATTATGAACACTGAAGCTTTCTTT
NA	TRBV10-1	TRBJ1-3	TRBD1	CASRPRGGRDTIYF	TGCGCCAGCAGGCCCAGGGGGGGTAGGGACACCATATATTTT
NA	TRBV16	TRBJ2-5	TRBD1	CASSDRGEETQYF	TGTGCCAGCAGTGACAGGGGGGAAGAGACCCAGTACTTC
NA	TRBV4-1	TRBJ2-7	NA	CASSQDQLARTYEQYF	TGCGCCAGCAGCCAAGATCAGCTAGCGCGGACCTACGAGCAGTACTTC
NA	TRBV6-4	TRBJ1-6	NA	CASSWDINSPLHF	TGTGCCAGCAGCTGGGACATTAATTCACCCCTCCACTTT
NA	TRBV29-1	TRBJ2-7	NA	CSVADYEQYF	TGCAGCGTTGCGGACTACGAGCAGTACTTC
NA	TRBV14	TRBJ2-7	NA	CASSQVGDGYEQYF	TGTGCCAGCAGCCAAGTAGGGGACGGTTACGAGCAGTACTTC
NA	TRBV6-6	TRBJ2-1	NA	CASSYSNPGRNEQFF	TGTGCCAGCAGTTACTCGAACCCAGGGCGGAATGAGCAGTTCTTC
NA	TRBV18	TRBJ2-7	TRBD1	CASSPGRTGIPSSYEQYF	TGTGCCAGCTCACCGGGAAGGACAGGGATCCCAAGCTCCTACGAGCAGTACTTC
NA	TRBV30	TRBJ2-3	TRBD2	CAWSLGGTDTQYF	TGTGCCTGGAGTTTGGGGGGGACAGATACGCAGTATTTT
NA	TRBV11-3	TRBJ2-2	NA	CASSKRQGGTGELFF	TGTGCCAGCAGCAAAAGGCAGGGGGGGACCGGGGAGCTGTTTTTT
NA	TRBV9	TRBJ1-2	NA	CASSVWDSAGEGYTF	TGTGCCAGCAGCGTGTGGGACTCGGCAGGGGAAGGCTACACCTTC
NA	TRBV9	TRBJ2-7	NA	CASSGRGYEQYF	TGTGCCAGCAGCGGTCGTGGATACGAGCAGTACTTC
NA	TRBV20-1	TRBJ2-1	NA	CSATEADEQFF	TGCAGTGCTACAGAGGCGGATGAGCAGTTCTTC
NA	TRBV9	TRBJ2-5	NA	CASSVGISSQETQYF	TGTGCCAGCAGCGTAGGAATTAGCAGTCAGGAGACCCAGTACTTC
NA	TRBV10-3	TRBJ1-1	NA	CAIGVEGNGMNTEAFF	TGTGCCATCGGTGTGGAGGGGAACGGGATGAACACTGAAGCTTTCTTT
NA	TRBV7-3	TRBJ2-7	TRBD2	CASSYAGGTYEQYF	TGTGCCAGCAGCTACGCGGGGGGTACCTACGAGCAGTACTTC
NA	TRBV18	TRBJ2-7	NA	CASSPGDGYEQYF	TGTGCCAGCTCACCAGGGGATGGTTACGAGCAGTACTTC
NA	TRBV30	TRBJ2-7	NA	CAWSYTSYEQYF	TGTGCCTGGAGTTACACTTCCTACGAGCAGTACTTC
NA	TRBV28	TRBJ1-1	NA	CASSFRPEAFF	TGTGCCAGCAGTTTTCGTCCTGAAGCTTTCTTT
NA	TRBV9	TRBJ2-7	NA	CASSVDGTPYEQYF	TGTGCCAGCAGCGTAGACGGGACGCCTTACGAGCAGTACTTC
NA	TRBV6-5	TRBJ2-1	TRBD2	CASSPLAGAYNEQFF	TGTGCCAGCAGCCCACTAGCGGGGGCCTACAATGAGCAGTTCTTC
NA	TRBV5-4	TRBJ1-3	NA	CASSPGTNQNTIYF	TGTGCCAGCAGCCCCGGGACAAACCAAAACACCATATATTTT
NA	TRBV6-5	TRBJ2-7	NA	CASSGGGGYEQYF	TGTGCCAGCAGTGGAGGAGGGGGATACGAGCAGTACTTC
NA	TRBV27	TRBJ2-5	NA	CASSSGGTQYF	TGTGCCAGCAGTTCCGGAGGGACCCAGTACTTC
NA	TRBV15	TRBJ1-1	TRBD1	CATSRDGTGGSMGMWAFF	TGTGCCACCAGCAGAGACGGGACAGGGGGCAGTATGGGGATGTGGGCTTTCTTT
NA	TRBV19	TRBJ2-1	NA	CASSILPAGEQFF	TGTGCCAGTAGTATCCTCCCCGCTGGTGAGCAGTTCTTC
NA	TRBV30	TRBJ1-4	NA	CAWSVRGTNEKLFF	TGTGCCTGGAGTGTACGGGGGACTAATGAAAAACTGTTTTTT
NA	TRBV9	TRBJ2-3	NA	CASSVGGSSDTQYF	TGTGCCAGCAGCGTAGGAGGGAGCTCAGATACGCAGTATTTT
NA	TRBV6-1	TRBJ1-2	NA	CASSDIGGLGEADGYTF	TGTGCCAGCAGTGATATTGGGGGTTTAGGAGAAGCGGATGGCTACACCTTC
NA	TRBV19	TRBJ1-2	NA	CASSRLQGKDGYTF	TGTGCCAGTAGTAGATTACAGGGTAAGGATGGCTACACCTTC
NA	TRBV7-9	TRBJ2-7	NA	CASSPFLSGATYEQYF	TGTGCCAGCAGCCCCTTTCTATCAGGAGCCACCTACGAGCAGTACTTC
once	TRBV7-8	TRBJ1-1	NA	CASSLSSANTEAFF	TGTGCCAGCAGCTTAAGTTCGGCGAACACTGAAGCTTTCTTT
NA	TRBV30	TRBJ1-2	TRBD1	CAYDRGSYGYTF	TGTGCATACGACAGGGGAAGCTATGGCTACACCTTC
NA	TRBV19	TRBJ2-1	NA	CASAGPGEGGNEQFF	TGTGCCAGCGCAGGGCCTGGTGAGGGTGGCAATGAGCAGTTCTTC
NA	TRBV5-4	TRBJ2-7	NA	CASSFGLIPYEQYF	TGTGCCAGCAGCTTCGGACTAATTCCCTACGAGCAGTACTTC